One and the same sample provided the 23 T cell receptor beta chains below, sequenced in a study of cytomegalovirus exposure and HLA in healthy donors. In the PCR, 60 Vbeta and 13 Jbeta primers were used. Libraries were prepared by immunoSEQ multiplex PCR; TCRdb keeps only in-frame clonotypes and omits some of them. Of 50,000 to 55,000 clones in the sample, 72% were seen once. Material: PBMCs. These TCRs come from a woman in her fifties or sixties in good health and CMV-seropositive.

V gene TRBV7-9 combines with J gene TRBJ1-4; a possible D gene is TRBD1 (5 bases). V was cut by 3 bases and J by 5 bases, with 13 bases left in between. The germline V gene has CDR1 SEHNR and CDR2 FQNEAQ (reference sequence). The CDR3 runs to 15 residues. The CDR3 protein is CASSFKTQGNEKLFF. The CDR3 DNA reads TGTGCCAGCAGCTTTAAAACTCAGGGAAATGAAAAACTGTTTTTT.

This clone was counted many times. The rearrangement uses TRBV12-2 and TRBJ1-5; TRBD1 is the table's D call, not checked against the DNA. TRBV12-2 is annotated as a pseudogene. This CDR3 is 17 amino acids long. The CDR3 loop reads CASRLGAGASGNQPQHF. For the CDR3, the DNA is TGTGCAAGTCGCTTAGGGGCAGGGGCCTCTGGCAATCAGCCCCAGCATTTT.

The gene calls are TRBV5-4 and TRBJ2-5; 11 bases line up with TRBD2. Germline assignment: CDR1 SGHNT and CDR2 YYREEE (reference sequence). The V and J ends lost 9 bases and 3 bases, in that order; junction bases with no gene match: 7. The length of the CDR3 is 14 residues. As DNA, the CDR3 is TGTGCCATCTCTAGCGGGAGGAGGGAAGAGACCCAGTACTTC. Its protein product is CAISSGRREETQYF. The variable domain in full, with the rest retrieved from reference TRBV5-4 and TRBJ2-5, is ETGVTQSPTHLIKTRGQQVTLRCSSQSGHNTVSWYQQALGQGPQFIFQYYREEENGRGNFPPRFSGLQFPNYSSELNVNALELDDSALYLCAISSGRREETQYFGPGTRLLVL.

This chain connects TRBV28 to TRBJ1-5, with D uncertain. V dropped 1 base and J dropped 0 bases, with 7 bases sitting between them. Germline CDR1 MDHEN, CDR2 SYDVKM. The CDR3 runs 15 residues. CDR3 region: CASSLYTHSNQPQHF. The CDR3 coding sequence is TGTGCCAGCAGTTTATACACCCATAGCAATCAGCCCCAGCATTTT.

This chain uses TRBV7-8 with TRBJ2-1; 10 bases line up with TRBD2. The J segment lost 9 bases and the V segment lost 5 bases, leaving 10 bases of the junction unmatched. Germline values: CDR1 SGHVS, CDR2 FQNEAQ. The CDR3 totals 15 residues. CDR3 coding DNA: TGTGCCAGCAGCGAACCGGGACTAGCGTTAGGTGAGCAGTTCTTC. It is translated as CASSEPGLALGEQFF. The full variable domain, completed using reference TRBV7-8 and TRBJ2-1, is GAGVSQSPRYKVAKRGQDVALRCDPISGHVSLFWYQQALGQGPEFLTYFQNEAQLDKSGLPSDRFFAERPEGSVSTLKIQRTQQEDSAVYLCASSEPGLALGEQFFGPGTRLTVL.

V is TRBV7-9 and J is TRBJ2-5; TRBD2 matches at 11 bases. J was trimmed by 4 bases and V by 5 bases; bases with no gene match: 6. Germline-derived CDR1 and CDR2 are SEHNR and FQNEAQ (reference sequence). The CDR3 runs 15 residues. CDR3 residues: CASSLGLAALETQYF. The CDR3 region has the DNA TGTGCCAGCAGCCTGGGACTAGCGGCCTTAGAGACCCAGTACTTC.

The chain's CDR3 is CASTATWTSGSNEQFF. The CDR3 bases are TGTGCCAGTACCGCCACCTGGACTAGCGGGAGCAATGAGCAGTTCTTC. V is TRBV19 and J is TRBJ2-1; 13 positions match TRBD2. The trim removed 7 bases at V and 6 bases at J, leaving 9 bases unmatched. Germline V lookup: CDR1 LNHDA, CDR2 SQIVND (reference sequence). CDR3 length: 16 residues.

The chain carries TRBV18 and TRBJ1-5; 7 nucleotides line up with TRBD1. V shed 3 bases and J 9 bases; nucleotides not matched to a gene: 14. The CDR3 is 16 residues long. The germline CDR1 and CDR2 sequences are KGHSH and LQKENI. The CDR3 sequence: CASSPSLGTAEGPQHF. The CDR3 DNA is TGTGCCAGCTCACCGTCTTTGGGGACAGCCGAGGGGCCCCAGCATTTT.

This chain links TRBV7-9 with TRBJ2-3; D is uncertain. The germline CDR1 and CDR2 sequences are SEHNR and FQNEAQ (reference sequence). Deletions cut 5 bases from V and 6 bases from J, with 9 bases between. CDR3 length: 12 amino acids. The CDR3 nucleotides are TGTGCCAGCAGCCCCTTCGAGGATACGCAGTATTTT. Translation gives CASSPFEDTQYF.

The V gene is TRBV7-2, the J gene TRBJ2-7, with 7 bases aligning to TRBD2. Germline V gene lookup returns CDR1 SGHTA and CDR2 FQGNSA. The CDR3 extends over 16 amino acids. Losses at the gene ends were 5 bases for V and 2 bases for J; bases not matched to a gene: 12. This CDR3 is CASSPAGGTNTYEQYF. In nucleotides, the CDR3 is TGTGCCAGCAGCCCCGCCGGGGGGACTAACACCTACGAGCAGTACTTC.

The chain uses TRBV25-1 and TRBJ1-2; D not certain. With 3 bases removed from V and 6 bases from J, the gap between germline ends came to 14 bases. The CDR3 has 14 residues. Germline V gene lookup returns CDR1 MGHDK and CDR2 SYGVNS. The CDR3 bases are TGTGCCAGCAGTGACCCCACAGTGCTGCATGGCTACACCTTC. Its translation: CASSDPTVLHGYTF.

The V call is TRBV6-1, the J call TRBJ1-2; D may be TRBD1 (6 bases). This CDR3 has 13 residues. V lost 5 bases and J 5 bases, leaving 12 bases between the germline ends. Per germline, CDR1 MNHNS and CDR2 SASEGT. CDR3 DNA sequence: TGTGCCAGCAGTTCCGGGACACGTTATGGCTACACCTTC. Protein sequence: CASSSGTRYGYTF.

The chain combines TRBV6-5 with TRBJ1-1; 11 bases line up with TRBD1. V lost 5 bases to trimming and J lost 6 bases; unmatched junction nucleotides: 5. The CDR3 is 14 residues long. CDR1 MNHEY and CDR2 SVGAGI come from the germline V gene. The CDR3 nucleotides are TGTGCCAGCAGTGGACAGGGGGCCGGGGCTGAAGCTTTCTTT. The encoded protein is CASSGQGAGAEAFF.

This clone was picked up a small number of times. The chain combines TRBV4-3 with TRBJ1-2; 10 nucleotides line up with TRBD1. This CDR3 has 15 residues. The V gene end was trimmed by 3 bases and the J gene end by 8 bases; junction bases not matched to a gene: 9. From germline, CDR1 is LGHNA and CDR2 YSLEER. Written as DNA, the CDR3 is TGCGCCAGCAGCCATGTGACAGGGGGCGCCCGGGGCTACACCTTC. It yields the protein CASSHVTGGARGYTF.

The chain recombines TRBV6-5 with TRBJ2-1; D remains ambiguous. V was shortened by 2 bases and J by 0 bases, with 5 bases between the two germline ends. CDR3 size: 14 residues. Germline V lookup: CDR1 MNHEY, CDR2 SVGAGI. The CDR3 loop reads CASSYRSSYNEQFF. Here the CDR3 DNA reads TGTGCCAGCAGTTACCGGAGCTCCTACAATGAGCAGTTCTTC.

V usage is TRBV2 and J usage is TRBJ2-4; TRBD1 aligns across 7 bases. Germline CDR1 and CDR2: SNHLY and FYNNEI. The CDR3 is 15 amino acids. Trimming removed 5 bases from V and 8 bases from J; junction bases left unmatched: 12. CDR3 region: CASSQTGPSGHIQYF. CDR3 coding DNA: TGTGCCAGCAGTCAGACAGGGCCCTCGGGTCACATTCAGTACTTC.

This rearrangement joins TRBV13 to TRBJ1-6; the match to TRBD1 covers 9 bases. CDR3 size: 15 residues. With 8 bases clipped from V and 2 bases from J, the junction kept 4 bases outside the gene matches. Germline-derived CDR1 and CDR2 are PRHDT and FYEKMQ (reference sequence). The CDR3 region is CASRRQGAYNSPLHF. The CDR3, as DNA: TGTGCCAGCCGGAGACAGGGGGCCTATAATTCACCCCTCCACTTT.

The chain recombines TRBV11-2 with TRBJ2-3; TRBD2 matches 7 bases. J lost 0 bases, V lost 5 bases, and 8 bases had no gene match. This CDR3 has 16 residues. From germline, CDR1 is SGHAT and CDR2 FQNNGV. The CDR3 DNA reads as TGTGCCAGCAGCCAGGTGGGGGGGGGTAGCACAGATACGCAGTATTTT. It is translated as CASSQVGGGSTDTQYF.

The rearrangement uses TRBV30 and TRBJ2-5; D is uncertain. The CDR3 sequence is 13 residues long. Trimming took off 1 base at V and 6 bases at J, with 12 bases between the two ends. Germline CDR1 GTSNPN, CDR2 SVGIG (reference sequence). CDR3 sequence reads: CAWSGRLGQTQYF. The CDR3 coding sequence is TGTGCCTGGAGTGGTCGGCTAGGTCAGACCCAGTACTTC. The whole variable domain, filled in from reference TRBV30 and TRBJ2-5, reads SQTIHQWPATLVQPVGSPLSLECTVEGTSNPNLYWYRQAAGRGLQLLFYSVGIGQISSEVPQNLSASRPQDRQFILSSKKLLLSDSGFYLCAWSGRLGQTQYFGPGTRLLVL.

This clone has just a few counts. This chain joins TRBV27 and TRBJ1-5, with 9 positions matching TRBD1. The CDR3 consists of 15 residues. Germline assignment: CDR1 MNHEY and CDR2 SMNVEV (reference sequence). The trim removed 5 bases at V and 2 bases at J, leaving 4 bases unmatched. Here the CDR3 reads CASSPQGAGNQPQHF. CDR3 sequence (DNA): TGTGCCAGCAGTCCACAGGGGGCTGGCAATCAGCCCCAGCATTTT.

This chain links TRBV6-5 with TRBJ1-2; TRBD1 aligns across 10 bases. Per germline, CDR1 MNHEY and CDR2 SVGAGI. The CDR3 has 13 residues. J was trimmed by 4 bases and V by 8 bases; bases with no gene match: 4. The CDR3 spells CASAGDRGYGYTF. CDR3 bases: TGTGCCAGCGCAGGGGACAGGGGCTATGGCTACACCTTC.

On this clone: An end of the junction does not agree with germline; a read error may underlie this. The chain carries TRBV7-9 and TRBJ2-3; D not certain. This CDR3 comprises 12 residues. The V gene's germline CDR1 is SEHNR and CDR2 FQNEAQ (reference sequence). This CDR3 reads CSSSQKVNTQYF. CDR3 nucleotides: TGTTCCAGCAGCCAGAAAGTGAATACGCAGTATTTT.

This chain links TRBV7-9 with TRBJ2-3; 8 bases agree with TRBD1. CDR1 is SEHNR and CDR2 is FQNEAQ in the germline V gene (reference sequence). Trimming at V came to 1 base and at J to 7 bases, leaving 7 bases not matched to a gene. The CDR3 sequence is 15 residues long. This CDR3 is CASSLVRGQGYTQYF. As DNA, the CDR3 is TGTGCCAGCAGCTTAGTCAGGGGGCAGGGGTATACGCAGTATTTT.